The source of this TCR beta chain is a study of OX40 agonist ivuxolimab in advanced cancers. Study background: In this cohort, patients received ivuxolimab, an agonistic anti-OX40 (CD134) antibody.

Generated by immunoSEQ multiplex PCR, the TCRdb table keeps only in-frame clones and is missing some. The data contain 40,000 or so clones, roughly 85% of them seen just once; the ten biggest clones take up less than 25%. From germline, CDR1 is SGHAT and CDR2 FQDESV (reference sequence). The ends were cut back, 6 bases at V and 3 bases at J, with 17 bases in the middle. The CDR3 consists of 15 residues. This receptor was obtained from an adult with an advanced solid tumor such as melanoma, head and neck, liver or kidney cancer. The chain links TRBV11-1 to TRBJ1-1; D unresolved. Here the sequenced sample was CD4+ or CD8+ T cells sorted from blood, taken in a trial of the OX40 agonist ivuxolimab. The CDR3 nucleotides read TGTGCCAGCAGTTCCAGATCGACCGACCACACTGAAGCTTTCTTT. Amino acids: CASSSRSTDHTEAFF.